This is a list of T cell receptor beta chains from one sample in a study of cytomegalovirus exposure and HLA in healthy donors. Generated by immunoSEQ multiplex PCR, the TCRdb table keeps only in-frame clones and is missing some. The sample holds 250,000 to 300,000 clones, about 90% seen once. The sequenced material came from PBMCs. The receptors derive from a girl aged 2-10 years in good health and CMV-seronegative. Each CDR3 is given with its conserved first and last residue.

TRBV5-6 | CASSLDSGGAVAGELFF
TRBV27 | CASSRVSDTQYF
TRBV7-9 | CSSSLIGQMNTEAFF
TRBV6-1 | CASSEGGGDYSYEQYF
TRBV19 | CASSPRSTSLYEQYF
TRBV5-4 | CASSSPLAGGTYEQYF
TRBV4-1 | CASSQGEGYTF
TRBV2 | CASSAPHGNEQYF
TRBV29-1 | CSVGEVLSSYEQYF
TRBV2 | CASSGTGDIAFF
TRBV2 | CASIQGRLEAFF
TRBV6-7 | CASSYVFGTGGRASPLHF
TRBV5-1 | CASSLGQGPYNEQFF
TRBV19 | CASGAGLVEAFF
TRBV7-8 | CASSDRQIHYNSPLHF
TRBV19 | CASRGLPGQGVAGANVLTF
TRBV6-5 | CASSYVGGSTEAFF
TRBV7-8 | CASSLAASGFYEQYF
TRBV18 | CASSPRSDNPPQETQYF
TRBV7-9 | CASSLASVGGASTDTQYF
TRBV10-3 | CAISEAGGNTDTQYF
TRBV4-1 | CASSQEGRPPGNTIYF
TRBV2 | CASSDVSENGYTF
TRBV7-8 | CASSPGLLIGETQYF
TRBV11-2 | CASSLTSGLYNEQFF
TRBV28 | CASSTSNQPQHF
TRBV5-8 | CASSFRGGDLTDTQYF
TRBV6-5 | CASILHTGRQETQYF
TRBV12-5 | CASGSPERLAGPMEQYF
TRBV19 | CASNQGPNRVMNTEAFF
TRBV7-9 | CASSPRGPSNYGYTF
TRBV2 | CASRAGLDTDTQYF
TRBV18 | CASESGSGFGTEAFF
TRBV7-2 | CASSPTGGPYNEQFF
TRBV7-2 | CASSLGGIAEAFF